These 20 T cell receptor beta chains originate from one sample sequenced in a study of cytomegalovirus exposure and HLA in healthy donors. The PCR used 60 Vbeta and 13 Jbeta primers. The table came from immunoSEQ multiplex PCR; TCRdb's copy has only in-frame clones and leaves some out. The sample has over 100,000 clones, 8% to 9.5% seen once. Material for sequencing was PBMCs. These TCRs come from a man aged 35 to 55 in good health and CMV-seronegative.

The chain links TRBV6-1 to TRBJ1-6, with 7 bases that match TRBD1. The V gene's germline CDR1 is MNHNS and CDR2 SASEGT. The CDR3 contains 14 residues. J gave up 7 bases and V 4 bases, and 4 bases lay outside the gene matches. The CDR3 is CASSGQGRNSPLHF. As DNA, the CDR3 is TGTGCCAGCAGTGGACAGGGCCGGAATTCACCCCTCCACTTT.

The rearrangement links TRBV2 to TRBJ2-2; tentatively, D is TRBD2 (6 bases). CDR1 SNHLY and CDR2 FYNNEI come from the germline V gene. The V end was cut by 5 bases, the J end by 4 bases, with 14 bases between. The CDR3 has 15 amino acids. The CDR3 DNA sequence: TGTGCCAGCAGTTACGGAGGAGGGAGCACCGGGGAGCTGTTTTTT. Its protein is CASSYGGGSTGELFF.

This clone was counted a single time. CDR3 region: CASTGGATNYEQYF. CDR3 DNA sequence: TGTGCCAGCACCGGGGGGGCGACAAACTACGAGCAGTACTTC. The rearrangement joins TRBV5-5 to TRBJ2-7, with 8 bases identical to TRBD2. The CDR3 consists of 14 residues. Germline lookup yields CDR1 SGHKS and CDR2 YYEKEE (reference sequence). The junction had 8 bases not matched to a gene; V was cut back by 6 bases and J by 3 bases.

This clone was recorded a few times. This chain connects TRBV5-6 to TRBJ1-2; unclear D gene. CDR1 is SGHDT, CDR2 YYEEEE, per germline. The CDR3 length is 13 residues. The V end was cut by 4 bases, the J end by 3 bases, with 10 bases between. CDR3 protein: CASSASGDYGYTF. The CDR3 DNA reads TGTGCCAGCAGCGCATCCGGGGACTATGGCTACACCTTC.

This clone has only a few counts. The V gene is TRBV5-4, the J gene TRBJ1-4; 9 bases line up with TRBD1. After removal of 3 bases from V and 0 bases from J, the junction contained 0 bases not matched to a gene. Germline-derived CDR1 and CDR2 are SGHNT and YYREEE (reference sequence). The CDR3 runs to 15 residues. CDR3 residues: CASSWDRATNEKLFF. The CDR3 region has the DNA TGTGCCAGCAGCTGGGACAGGGCAACTAATGAAAAACTGTTTTTT.

In this sample, this clone turned up a few times. The chain uses TRBV6-5 and TRBJ1-4, with no clear D. V was shortened by 2 bases and J by 4 bases, with 8 bases between the two germline ends. The CDR3 loop spans 14 amino acids. CDR1 and CDR2 (germline): MNHEY, SVGAGI. CDR3 protein: CASSYEGYNEKLFF. CDR3 sequence (DNA): TGTGCCAGCAGTTACGAGGGTTATAATGAAAAACTGTTTTTT.

This clone has more than one count but fewer than ten. This CDR3 is CASSPQDGTFSNSNQPQHF. DNA for the CDR3: TGTGCCAGCAGTCCACAGGACGGAACTTTCAGTAATAGCAATCAGCCCCAGCATTTT. The chain has TRBV27 and TRBJ1-5, with D possibly TRBD1 on 5 matching bases. V was trimmed by 5 bases and J by 0 bases, leaving 23 bases between them. This CDR3 is built from 19 residues. Germline values: CDR1 MNHEY, CDR2 SMNVEV (reference sequence).

This clone occurred a few times. The rearrangement uses TRBV7-8 and TRBJ1-6; the D gene is possibly TRBD1 (5 bases). The germline gives CDR1 SGHVS, CDR2 FQNEAQ. With 4 bases removed from V and 5 bases from J, the gap between germline ends came to 9 bases. The CDR3 contains 14 residues. The CDR3 loop reads CASSSGQNNSPLHF. CDR3 sequence (DNA): TGTGCCAGCAGCTCCGGACAAAATAATTCACCCCTCCACTTT. The complete variable domain, with remaining parts taken from reference TRBV7-8 and TRBJ1-6, reads GAGVSQSPRYKVAKRGQDVALRCDPISGHVSLFWYQQALGQGPEFLTYFQNEAQLDKSGLPSDRFFAERPEGSVSTLKIQRTQQEDSAVYLCASSSGQNNSPLHFGNGTRLTVT.

This rearrangement joins TRBV27 to TRBJ2-7; 10 bases align to TRBD1. CDR3 size: 15 residues. J was trimmed by 3 bases and V by 7 bases; bases with no gene match: 9. Germline CDR1 reads MNHEY; CDR2 reads SMNVEV (reference sequence). CDR3 region: CASIAGGTGVYEQYF. DNA of the CDR3: TGTGCCAGCATCGCTGGGGGGACAGGGGTCTACGAGCAGTACTTC.

V usage is TRBV18 and J usage is TRBJ1-5, with 7 bases aligning to TRBD1. The trim removed 4 bases at V and 5 bases at J, leaving 11 bases unmatched. The CDR3 is 16 residues long. Germline-derived CDR1 and CDR2 are KGHSH and LQKENI. The CDR3 sequence is CASSLVSGGADQPQHF. The CDR3 DNA reads as TGTGCCAGCTCACTAGTGTCAGGGGGTGCAGATCAGCCCCAGCATTTT.

This clone has more than one count but fewer than ten. The DNA for the CDR3 is TGTGCCAGCAGAATAAGTGGGGGAGGGAGCAATCAGCCCCAGCATTTT. This encodes CASRISGGGSNQPQHF. The V call is TRBV18, the J call TRBJ1-5; possible D gene TRBD1, 5 bases. V was pared by 8 bases and J by 1 base, with 18 bases between. Germline CDR1 and CDR2: KGHSH and LQKENI. This CDR3 region has 16 residues.

J is TRBJ2-4 and V is TRBV19, with D tentatively TRBD1 (6 bases). Trimming took 10 bases from V and 1 from J, leaving 14 bases between them. The CDR3 loop spans 14 amino acids. The germline V gene encodes CDR1 LNHDA and CDR2 SQIVND (reference sequence). The CDR3 spells CATSRQGAKNIQYF. CDR3 bases: TGTGCCACCAGCCGGCAGGGGGCCAAAAACATTCAGTACTTC.

In this sample, this clone turned up a few times. The chain has TRBV29-1 and TRBJ1-2; possibly TRBD1 for D (5 bases). The V gene's germline CDR1 is SQVTM and CDR2 ANQGSEA. The CDR3 runs to 12 residues. V dropped 5 bases and J dropped 5 bases, with 12 bases sitting between them. The DNA of the CDR3 is TGCAGCGTTCAGACGGGGGGGTATGGCTACACCTTC. As protein: CSVQTGGYGYTF.

The gene calls are TRBV10-3 and TRBJ1-2; 9 bases map to TRBD1. This CDR3 contains 16 residues. The V gene's germline CDR1 is ENHRY and CDR2 SYGVKD. V lost 10 bases, J lost 8 bases, and 20 bases stayed unmatched. DNA for the CDR3: TGTGCCAGCACCCCAGGGATCGGGACAGGGTTTTTGGGCTACACCTTC. Its protein is CASTPGIGTGFLGYTF.

V usage is TRBV27 and J usage is TRBJ1-5; D gene uncertain. The CDR3 totals 17 residues. Trimming stripped 0 bases from V and 0 bases from J, with 12 bases between. CDR1 MNHEY and CDR2 SMNVEV come from the germline V gene (reference sequence). The CDR3: CASSLSLPIYSNQPQHF. In DNA, the CDR3 is TGTGCCAGCAGTTTATCGTTACCTATCTATAGCAATCAGCCCCAGCATTTT.

The V gene is TRBV6-6, the J gene TRBJ1-4, with 9 bases identical to TRBD1. Germline CDR1 is MNHNY and CDR2 is SVGAGI (reference sequence). The CDR3 sequence is 14 residues long. The J segment lost 5 bases and the V segment lost 7 bases, leaving 5 bases of the junction unmatched. CDR3 residues: CASILDRGNEKLFF. The CDR3, as DNA: TGTGCCAGCATCCTGGACAGGGGAAATGAAAAACTGTTTTTT.

Here the CDR3 reads CASSLGRTGEPGELFF. The DNA of the CDR3 is TGTGCCAGCAGCTTAGGGAGAACAGGGGAACCCGGGGAGCTGTTTTTT. This rearrangement joins TRBV11-3 to TRBJ2-2; 7 bases are shared with TRBD1. V was clipped by 1 base and J by 6 bases; unmatched bases: 8. Germline loops: CDR1 SGHNT, CDR2 YENEEA. The length of the CDR3 is 16 residues.

This clone was detected a few times. The J gene is TRBJ2-1, the V gene TRBV5-1, with a possible D match to TRBD1 (5 bases). V shed 1 base and J shed 0 bases, with 11 bases lying between them. Germline V lookup: CDR1 SGHRS, CDR2 YFSETQ. CDR3 length equals 16 residues. Here the CDR3 DNA reads TGCGCCAGCAGCTTGTTACAGGCGAGCTCCTACAATGAGCAGTTCTTC. As protein: CASSLLQASSYNEQFF.

This clone was seen a few times. The rearrangement uses TRBV5-1 and TRBJ1-4; unclear D gene. Germline V gene lookup returns CDR1 SGHRS and CDR2 YFSETQ. With 4 bases removed from V and 4 bases from J, the gap between germline ends came to 11 bases. This CDR3 comprises 14 residues. The CDR3 here is CASSRPGDNEKLFF. CDR3 in DNA: TGCGCCAGCAGCCGCCCGGGAGATAATGAAAAACTGTTTTTT.

V gene TRBV5-1 combines with J gene TRBJ1-4, with D uncertain. Germline V gene lookup returns CDR1 SGHRS and CDR2 YFSETQ. Trimming pared 4 bases from V and 6 bases from J, leaving 22 bases between. The CDR3 consists of 17 residues. In DNA form, the CDR3 reads TGCGCCAGCAGCCATACCTCGGCGGGCAGAAGGGATGAAAAACTGTTTTTT. This encodes CASSHTSAGRRDEKLFF. The entire variable domain, with the rest obtained from reference TRBV5-1 and TRBJ1-4, is as follows: KAGVTQTPRYLIKTRGQQVTLSCSPISGHRSVSWYQQTPGQGLQFLFEYFSETQRNKGNFPGRFSGRQFSNSRSEMNVSTLELGDSALYLCASSHTSAGRRDEKLFFGSGTQLSVL.